Presented here are 19 T cell receptor beta chains from one specimen sequenced in a study of blood T cells in healthy people across ages. With a J-beta primer mix and a sample-barcoded 5' primer, a second PCR ran about 7 to 12 cycles. TCRdb fed the 5' RACE reads into MiXCR, producing one record per CDR3 protein. The sample holds roughly 1.4 million distinct CDR3 sequences; almost 60% are singletons and the top ten take 5.5% to 8%. The sequenced sample consisted of blood. These receptors originate from a man aged 18 to 30 in good health.

The J gene is TRBJ2-7, the V gene TRBV3-1, with D unclear. CDR1 and CDR2 (germline): LGHDT, YNNKEL (reference sequence). This CDR3 is built from 13 residues. V gave up 3 bases and J gave up 0 bases, with 6 bases separating them. The CDR3 sequence: CASSQPNSYEQYF. The CDR3 nucleotides are TGTGCCAGCAGCCAGCCTAACTCCTACGAGCAGTACTTC.

The rearrangement links TRBV7-9 to TRBJ2-7, with 7 bases fitting TRBD2. The last part of the DNA fits TRBJ2-5 better; the J call may be wrong. From germline, CDR1 is SEHNR and CDR2 FQNEAQ (reference sequence). The CDR3 is made up of 15 amino acids. For the CDR3, the DNA is TGTGCCAGCAGCTTCTTGGCGGCGGGAGAAGAGACCCAGTACTTC. Translation gives CASSFLAAGEETQYF.

Note on this clonotype: Compared with germline, one end of the junction differs, possibly owing to a read error. This chain joins TRBV7-9 and TRBJ2-7; a possible D gene is TRBD1 (5 bases). This CDR3 region has 13 residues. Per germline, CDR1 SEHNR and CDR2 FQNEAQ (reference sequence). This chain's CDR3 is CTSSEAGSYEQYF. CDR3 coding DNA: TGTACCAGCAGCGAAGCAGGGTCCTACGAGCAGTACTTC.

For the CDR3, the DNA is TGCGCCAGCAGCCAAGATAGGACCGACGGTAGCACTGAAGCTTTCTTT. It yields the protein CASSQDRTDGSTEAFF. The gene calls are TRBV4-1 and TRBJ1-1, with D uncertain. Trimming pared 0 bases from V and 4 bases from J, leaving 15 bases between. CDR1 is MGHRA and CDR2 is YSYEKL in the germline V gene. The CDR3 sequence is 16 residues long.

This clonotype was seen at least ten times. This chain links TRBV3-1 with TRBJ1-3; D is undetermined. With 0 bases removed from V and 2 bases from J, the gap between germline ends came to 8 bases. Germline CDR1 is LGHDT and CDR2 is YNNKEL (reference sequence). The CDR3 contains 15 residues. As DNA, the CDR3 is TGTGCCAGCAGCCAAGATCGGCAGCCTGGAAACACCATATATTTT. Its translation is CASSQDRQPGNTIYF.

The gene calls are TRBV5-1 and TRBJ2-5, with TRBD2 matching 14 bases. This CDR3 is built from 16 residues. Germline-derived CDR1 and CDR2 are SGHRS and YFSETQ. With 5 bases clipped from V and 5 bases from J, the junction kept 8 bases outside the gene matches. CDR3 sequence: CASRPGLAGVQETQYF. CDR3 in DNA: TGCGCCAGCAGACCGGGACTAGCGGGAGTCCAGGAGACCCAGTACTTC.

This CDR3 reads CASSFQLSSYNEQFF. The CDR3 DNA is TGTGCCAGTAGCTTTCAGCTGAGCTCCTACAATGAGCAGTTCTTC. The chain joins TRBV19 to TRBJ2-1; D not certain. This CDR3 is built from 15 residues. Trimming left V 6 bases short and J 0 bases short, with 12 bases between. CDR1 is LNHDA, CDR2 SQIVND, per germline (reference sequence).

This clonotype was recorded a few times. This sequence joins TRBV29-1 and TRBJ2-7; D remains unclear. CDR3 length equals 15 residues. CDR1 and CDR2 from the germline V gene are SQVTM and ANQGSEA. V lost 4 bases to trimming and J lost 2 bases, with 18 bases between them. The CDR3 nucleotides are TGCAGCGTTGGAGGTATTCGGAGACTTACCTACGAGCAGTACTTC. It codes for CSVGGIRRLTYEQYF.

This rearrangement joins TRBV10-3 to TRBJ2-1, with TRBD2 identical over 10 bases. The length of the CDR3 is 15 residues. CDR1 is ENHRY and CDR2 is SYGVKD in the germline V gene. The V segment lost 0 bases and the J segment 10 bases; nucleotides outside the gene matches: 6. CDR3 amino acids: CAISESGLAGDEQFF. The CDR3, as DNA: TGTGCCATCAGTGAGTCAGGCCTAGCGGGAGACGAGCAGTTCTTC.

A word on this clonotype: A much more abundant neighbour one base away suggests this may be a read error. This sequence joins TRBV3-1 and TRBJ2-4, with D possibly TRBD2 on 6 matching bases. The J call may be faulty, since TRBJ2-7 better matches the DNA end. CDR1 LGHDT and CDR2 YNNKEL come from the germline V gene (reference sequence). This CDR3 spans 13 amino acids. In DNA, the CDR3 is TGTGCCAGCAGCCAAGACAGGGACTCCGAGCAGTACTTC. It is translated as CASSQDRDSEQYF.

The rearrangement uses TRBV4-1 and TRBJ2-3; no firm D call. The CDR3 covers 16 residues. Germline V gives CDR1 MGHRA, CDR2 YSYEKL. Trimming took 0 bases from V and 0 from J, leaving 10 bases between them. Here the CDR3 DNA reads TGCGCCAGCAGCCAAGATCGGGCACCAAGCACAGATACGCAGTATTTT. This translates into CASSQDRAPSTDTQYF.

This clonotype was seen more than once but under ten times. The chain couples TRBV4-1 to TRBJ2-7, with D unresolved. The germline V and J ends were trimmed by 4 bases and 2 bases, with 12 bases remaining between them. This CDR3 contains 14 residues. CDR1 and CDR2 from the germline V gene are MGHRA and YSYEKL. CDR3 DNA sequence: TGCGCCAGCAGCCGAGAAATGAGTCCCTACGAGCAGTACTTC. Protein sequence: CASSREMSPYEQYF.

This clonotype appeared many times. This chain links TRBV7-2 with TRBJ2-3; D call uncertain. V was trimmed by 5 bases and J by 0 bases, leaving 6 bases between them. The germline V gene encodes CDR1 SGHTA and CDR2 FQGNSA. The length of the CDR3 is 13 residues. The CDR3 is CASSAPSTDTQYF. Here the CDR3 DNA reads TGTGCCAGCAGCGCACCTAGCACAGATACGCAGTATTTT.

This clonotype was recorded a few times. The genes are TRBV24-1 and TRBJ2-4; no clear D. Trimming stripped 6 bases from V and 4 bases from J, with 6 bases between. Per germline, CDR1 KGHDR and CDR2 SFDVKD. This CDR3 is built from 12 residues. As DNA, the CDR3 is TGTGCCACCAGTCGGCAGAAAAACATTCAGTACTTC. Its protein product is CATSRQKNIQYF.

DNA of the CDR3: TGCGCCGCCGGCCGGGACAGGGATTACAATGAGCAGTTCTTC. Translated, it gives CAAGRDRDYNEQFF. J is TRBJ2-1 and V is TRBV20-1, with TRBD1 matching over 9 bases. Germline V CDR1 and CDR2: DFQATT, SNEGSKA (reference sequence). CDR3 size: 14 residues.

This chain uses TRBV29-1 with TRBJ1-2; possible D gene TRBD1, 6 bases. Germline CDR1 SQVTM, CDR2 ANQGSEA. This CDR3 has 13 amino acids. Between the trimmed V and J ends, which lost 7 bases and 8 bases, there was a span of 20 bases. CDR3 in amino acids: CSGRTQGERGYTF. In nucleotides, the CDR3 is TGCAGCGGACGAACACAGGGAGAGAGAGGCTACACCTTC.

This clonotype was picked up a small number of times. The chain couples TRBV29-1 to TRBJ1-1; TRBD1 is a possible D gene (5 bases). Trimming left V 6 bases short and J 0 bases short, with 8 bases between. This CDR3 has 12 residues. CDR1 is SQVTM, CDR2 ANQGSEA, per germline. The CDR3 DNA reads as TGCAGCGTCACAGGTCTGAACACTGAAGCTTTCTTT. Its translation: CSVTGLNTEAFF.

The V gene is TRBV12-3 or TRBV12-4, the J gene TRBJ2-5; possible D gene TRBD2, 5 bases. The DNA end is more similar to TRBJ2-7, so the J call may be wrong. The CDR3 is 15 amino acids. The CDR3 spells CASSPGGGLGYEQYF. In DNA, the CDR3 is TGTGCCAGCAGTCCTGGAGGTGGCCTGGGATACGAGCAGTACTTC.

The chain links TRBV20-1 to TRBJ2-3, with D perhaps TRBD1 (6 bases). The V end lost 1 base, the J end lost 0 bases, and 23 bases lay between the germline ends. This CDR3 is 19 amino acids long. Germline lookup yields CDR1 DFQATT and CDR2 SNEGSKA (reference sequence). Written as DNA, the CDR3 is TGCAGTGCTAGAGGGGTTGGTCCGCGACAGGTCTCTAGCACAGATACGCAGTATTTT. Amino acid sequence: CSARGVGPRQVSSTDTQYF.